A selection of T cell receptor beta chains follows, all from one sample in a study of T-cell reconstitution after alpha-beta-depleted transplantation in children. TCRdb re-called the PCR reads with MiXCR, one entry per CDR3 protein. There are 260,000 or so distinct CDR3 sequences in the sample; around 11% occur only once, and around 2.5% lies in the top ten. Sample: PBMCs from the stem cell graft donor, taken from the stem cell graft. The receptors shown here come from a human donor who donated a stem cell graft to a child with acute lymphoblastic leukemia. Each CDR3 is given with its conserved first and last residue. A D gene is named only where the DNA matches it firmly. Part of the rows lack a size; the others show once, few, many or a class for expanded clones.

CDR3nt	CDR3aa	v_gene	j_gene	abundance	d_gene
TGCAGTGCTGCCTCCCCTTACGAGCAGTACTTC	CSAASPYEQYF	TRBV20-1	TRBJ2-7	many	.
TGTGCCACCAGTGATTCGGGGCTGCCAGATACGCAGTATTTT	CATSDSGLPDTQYF	TRBV24-1	TRBJ2-3	many	.
TGCGCCAGCAGCTTGCGATCCCTTTTCTACGAGCAGTACTTC	CASSLRSLFYEQYF	TRBV5-1	TRBJ2-7	few	.
TGTGCCAGCAGTTTGAGGGTGGACAGGCCCATAGGGCCCCAGCATTTT	CASSLRVDRPIGPQHF	TRBV28	TRBJ1-5	many	TRBD1
TGTGCTAGCAGCTTAGCGGGGGGCCGGCCCCAAGAGACCCAGTACTTC	CASSLAGGRPQETQYF	TRBV7-7	TRBJ2-5	.	TRBD2
TGTGCCAGCAGCTTAAGGAGGGGGGACACCGGGGAGCTGTTTTTT	CASSLRRGDTGELFF	TRBV7-2	TRBJ2-2	many	.
TGTGCCAGCACCTTCGGACCCGGTCGGTCCCAGCATTTT	CASTFGPGRSQHF	TRBV7-8	TRBJ1-5	many	.
TGTGCCAGCAAAGGGGGACAGGGAAACTATGGCTACACCTTC	CASKGGQGNYGYTF	TRBV4-2	TRBJ1-2	.	TRBD1
TGTGCCAGCAGCTCAATCCGGGAGGGAGGCGGGCAGTACTTC	CASSSIREGGGQYF	TRBV11-2	TRBJ2-7	many	TRBD2
TGCAGTGCTAGCTGGTGGGGGCAGGGGAAAGACCCTAGCACAGATACGCAGTATTTT	CSASWWGQGKDPSTDTQYF	TRBV20-1	TRBJ2-3	.	.
TGTGCCAGCAGCTTTCGATTGGGCGGCTCCTACAATGAGCAGTTCTTC	CASSFRLGGSYNEQFF	TRBV5-5	TRBJ2-1	many	.
TGTGCCAGCAGCCCGCAAAAAGGTCGACTAGCGGGAGTGGATGAGCAGTTCTTC	CASSPQKGRLAGVDEQFF	TRBV4-2	TRBJ2-1	many	TRBD2
TGTGCCAGCAGCCAAGGTCCTAGCGGGAGCTACGAGCAGTACTTC	CASSQGPSGSYEQYF	TRBV3-1	TRBJ2-7	many	TRBD2
TGTGCCAGCTCACCACTAGGCCAGGGCAGGTCTCTGGCTAATGAAAAACTGTTTTTT	CASSPLGQGRSLANEKLFF	TRBV18	TRBJ1-4	many	.
TGTGCCAGCAGTTTACAACTGACAGGGAGCTCTGGAAACACCATATATTTT	CASSLQLTGSSGNTIYF	TRBV12-3/TRBV12-4	TRBJ1-3	many	TRBD1
TGTGCCAGCACCCGGACAGAGAAAAACATTCAGTACTTC	CASTRTEKNIQYF	TRBV27	TRBJ2-4	.	.
TGTGCCAGCAGCCCAAGCAGGGGGTCAAACTACAATGAGCAGTTCTTC	CASSPSRGSNYNEQFF	TRBV7-9	TRBJ2-1	many	TRBD1
TGTGCCAGCAGCCCAACCAGGGTCCTAGCGGGGGGCTCTGGGGCCAACGTCCTGACTTTC	CASSPTRVLAGGSGANVLTF	TRBV9	TRBJ2-6	many	TRBD2
TGTGCCAGCAGAGACACGGGACAGAGAAATGAAAAACTGTTTTTT	CASRDTGQRNEKLFF	TRBV12-3/TRBV12-4	TRBJ1-4	many	TRBD1
TGTGCCAGCAGCCCGACAGGGTCTGCCGAGCAGTACTTC	CASSPTGSAEQYF	TRBV5-5	TRBJ2-7	many	TRBD1
TGTGCCAGCAGCTTGGCCGGGACTGCTGATACGCAGTATTTT	CASSLAGTADTQYF	TRBV5-5	TRBJ2-3	many	.
TGTGCCAGCAGGCTCTTTGCCAGGGACGAGCAGTACTTC	CASRLFARDEQYF	TRBV2	TRBJ2-7	many	.
TGCAGCGTTGAAACATTAGGGACAGGGAACACTGAAGCTTTCTTT	CSVETLGTGNTEAFF	TRBV29-1	TRBJ1-1	once	TRBD1
TGTGCCAGCAGCCAAGCCCGGCGGGAGCCCCAGCATTTT	CASSQARREPQHF	TRBV4-2	TRBJ1-5	few	.
TGCAGTGCTAGAGATCGGCGGGAGGGTGAGATTCAGTACTTC	CSARDRREGEIQYF	TRBV20-1	TRBJ2-4	many	TRBD2
TGTGCCAGCAGGGAAGCCCAGCCCCAGCATTTT	CASREAQPQHF	TRBV7-3	TRBJ1-5	many	.
TGTGCCAGCACCTTCAACAGTTATCAGCCCCAGCATTTT	CASTFNSYQPQHF	TRBV6-2/TRBV6-3	TRBJ1-5	.	.
TGTGCCAGCAGTTTTATAGGGGGCAACAACTATGGCTACACCTTC	CASSFIGGNNYGYTF	TRBV28	TRBJ1-2	many	TRBD1